These 4 T cell receptor beta chains share one sample of origin, sequenced in a study of blood T cell repertoires in COVID-19. TCRdb keeps only in-frame clones here, not all; method: immunoSEQ multiplex PCR. The sample lists under 500,000 clones; around 89% were seen once. Sequenced sample: peripheral blood. These receptor sequences come from a woman aged 25 to 39 with acute or convalescent COVID-19.

V gene TRBV7-3 combines with J gene TRBJ2-5; D is uncertain. Trimming removed 2 bases from V and 1 base from J, with 5 bases in between. Germline CDR1 is SGHTA and CDR2 is FQGTGA. This CDR3 is built from 13 residues. CDR3 protein: CASSLGFQETQYF. The CDR3 bases are TGTGCCAGCAGCTTAGGCTTCCAAGAGACCCAGTACTTC.

The chain uses TRBV3-1 (or the pseudogene TRBV3-2) and TRBJ1-6, with D unresolved. This CDR3 region has 16 residues. Trimming took 1 base from V and 0 from J, leaving 7 bases between them. Germline CDR1 and CDR2: LGHDT and YNNKEL (reference sequence). The CDR3 loop reads CASSQGTGSYNSPLHF. As DNA, the CDR3 is TGTGCCAGCAGCCAAGGTACCGGCTCCTATAATTCACCCCTCCACTTT.

CDR3 residues: CASSLGDSYNSPLHF. DNA of the CDR3: TGTGCCAGCAGCTTAGGGGACAGCTATAATTCACCCCTCCACTTT. The chain couples TRBV7-6 to TRBJ1-6; 7 positions match TRBD1. This CDR3 region has 15 residues. Germline CDR1 and CDR2: SGHVS and FNYEAQ. The V and J ends lost 1 base and 3 bases, in that order; junction bases with no gene match: 0.

Comment on this clone: The junction shows a germline mismatch at one end, possibly a read error. The gene calls are TRBV19 and TRBJ1-1, with 10 positions matching TRBD1. In germline, CDR1 is LNHDA, CDR2 SQIVND (reference sequence). The CDR3 has 16 residues. In nucleotides, the CDR3 is TGTGCCAGTAGTAGATCTTTAAGACAGGGGGCGCCTGAGGCTTTCTTT. Its translation is CASSRSLRQGAPEAFF.